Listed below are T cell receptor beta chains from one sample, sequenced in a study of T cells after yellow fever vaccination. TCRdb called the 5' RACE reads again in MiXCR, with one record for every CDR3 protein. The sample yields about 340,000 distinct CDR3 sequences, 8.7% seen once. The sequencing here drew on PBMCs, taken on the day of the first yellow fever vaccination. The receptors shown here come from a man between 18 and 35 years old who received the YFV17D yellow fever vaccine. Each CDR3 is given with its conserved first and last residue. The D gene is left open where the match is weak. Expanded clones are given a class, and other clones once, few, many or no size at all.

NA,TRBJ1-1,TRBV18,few,CASSPPGALEAFF,TGTGCCAGCTCACCACCGGGGGCGTTAGAGGCTTTCTTT
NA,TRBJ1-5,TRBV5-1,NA,CASSLGQSNQPRHF,TGCGCCAGCAGCTTGGGACAGAGCAATCAGCCCCGTCATTTT
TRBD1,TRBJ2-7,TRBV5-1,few,CASSSETGTGNHEQYF,TGCGCCAGCAGCTCGGAAACCGGGACAGGGAACCACGAGCAGTACTTC
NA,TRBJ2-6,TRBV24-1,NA,CATRVGSGANVLTF,TGTGCCACCAGAGTAGGATCTGGGGCCAACGTCCTGACTTTC
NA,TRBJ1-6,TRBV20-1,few,CSARRDRTYNSPLHF,TGCAGTGCTAGAAGAGACAGGACTTATAATTCACCCCTCCACTTT
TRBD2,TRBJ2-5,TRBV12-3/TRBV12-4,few,CASTSSAAGRLETQYF,TGTGCCAGCACCTCCTCGGCAGCGGGGCGCCTGGAGACCCAGTACTTC
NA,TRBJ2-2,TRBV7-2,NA,CASSSQVGGELFF,TGTGCCAGCAGCTCACAGGTCGGCGGGGAGCTGTTTTTT
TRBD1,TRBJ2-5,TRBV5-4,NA,CASSLPGGRQETQYF,TGTGCCAGCAGCCTCCCAGGGGGACGACAAGAGACCCAGTACTTC
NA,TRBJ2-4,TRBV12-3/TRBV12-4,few,CASSPRTVQYF,TGTGCCAGCAGTCCCCGGACAGTTCAGTACTTC
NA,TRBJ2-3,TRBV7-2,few,CASMAGRTASTDTQYF,TGTGCCAGCATGGCAGGGCGGACTGCTAGCACAGATACGCAGTATTTT
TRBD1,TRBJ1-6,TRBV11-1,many,CASSPGGTAAFGESPLHF,TGTGCCAGCAGCCCGGGGGGGACAGCGGCCTTTGGGGAGTCACCCCTCCACTTT
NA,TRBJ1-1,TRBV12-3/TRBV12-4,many,CASSQQPTANTEAFF,TGTGCCAGCAGTCAACAACCGACGGCGAACACTGAAGCTTTCTTT
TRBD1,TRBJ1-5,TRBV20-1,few,CSGGQHQPQHF,TGCAGTGGGGGACAGCACCAGCCCCAGCATTTT
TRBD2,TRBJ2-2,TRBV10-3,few,CAMSGLPTGELFF,TGTGCCATGTCGGGACTACCCACCGGGGAGCTGTTTTTT
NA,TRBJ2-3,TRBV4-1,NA,CASSQLVGDTDTQYF,TGCGCCAGCAGCCAACTAGTCGGGGACACAGATACGCAGTATTTT
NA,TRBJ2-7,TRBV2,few,CASKDTAAYEQYF,TGTGCCAGCAAGGATACAGCCGCTTACGAGCAGTACTTC
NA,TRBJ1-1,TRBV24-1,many,CATSDHRDGTEAFF,TGTGCCACCAGTGACCACAGGGACGGGACTGAAGCTTTCTTT
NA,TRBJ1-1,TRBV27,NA,CASSFGGGSSEAFF,TGTGCCAGCAGTTTTGGGGGGGGTTCAAGTGAAGCTTTCTTT
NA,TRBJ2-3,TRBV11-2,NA,CASSSGTGEITQYF,TGTGCCAGCAGCTCCGGGACGGGGGAAATAACGCAGTATTTT
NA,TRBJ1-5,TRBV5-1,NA,CASSLAGRGGQPQHF,TGCGCCAGCAGCTTGGCCGGCAGGGGTGGGCAGCCCCAGCATTTT
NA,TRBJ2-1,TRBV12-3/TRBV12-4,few,CASSLAQAHGQFF,TGTGCCAGCAGTTTAGCGCAGGCTCATGGGCAGTTCTTC
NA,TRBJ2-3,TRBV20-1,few,CSARGYSGTVLTDTQYF,TGCAGTGCTAGAGGCTATTCCGGGACGGTGCTCACAGATACGCAGTATTTT
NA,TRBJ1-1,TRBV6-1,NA,CASSRAGRTEAFF,TGTGCCAGCAGTCGGGCAGGCCGCACTGAAGCTTTCTTT
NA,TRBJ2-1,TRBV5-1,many,CASSLDSSYNEQFF,TGCGCCAGCAGCTTGGACAGCTCCTACAATGAGCAGTTCTTC
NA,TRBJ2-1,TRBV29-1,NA,CSVELQTAPYNEQFF,TGCAGCGTTGAACTCCAGACCGCTCCCTACAATGAGCAGTTCTTC
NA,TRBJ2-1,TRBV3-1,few,CASSQYTLGQFF,TGTGCCAGCAGCCAATACACCCTAGGGCAGTTCTTC
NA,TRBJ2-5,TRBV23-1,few,CASSQSGGQGTQYF,TGCGCCAGCAGTCAATCTGGGGGGCAGGGGACCCAGTACTTC
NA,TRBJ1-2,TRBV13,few,CASSLNPYGYTF,TGTGCCAGCAGCTTAAACCCCTATGGCTACACCTTC
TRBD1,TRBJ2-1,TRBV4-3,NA,CASSQDTGGRVNEQFF,TGCGCCAGCAGCCAAGATACAGGGGGTCGTGTTAATGAGCAGTTCTTC
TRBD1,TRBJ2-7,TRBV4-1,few,CASSRVRTGAYEQYF,TGCGCCAGCAGCCGAGTCCGCACAGGGGCCTACGAGCAGTACTTC
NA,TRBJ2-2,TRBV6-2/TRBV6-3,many,CASTLQAGKNTGELFF,TGTGCCAGCACCCTCCAGGCAGGGAAGAACACCGGGGAGCTGTTTTTT
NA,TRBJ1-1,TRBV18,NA,CASSRGQPNTEAFF,TGTGCCAGCTCCCGCGGACAGCCCAACACTGAAGCTTTCTTT
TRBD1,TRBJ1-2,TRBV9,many,CASSVDNRGANYGYTF,TGTGCCAGCAGCGTAGACAACAGGGGTGCTAACTATGGCTACACCTTC
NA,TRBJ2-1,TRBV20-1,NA,CSAYRPTNNEQFF,TGCAGTGCTTACAGGCCAACCAACAATGAGCAGTTCTTC
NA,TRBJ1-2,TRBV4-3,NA,CASSQDLGRGIYGYTF,TGCGCCAGCAGCCAAGATTTGGGGAGGGGGATCTATGGCTACACCTTC
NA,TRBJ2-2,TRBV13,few,CASSLGGLRGELFF,TGTGCCAGCAGCTTAGGCGGTCTCCGCGGGGAGCTGTTTTTT
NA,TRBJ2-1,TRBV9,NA,CASSVEGSQNNEQFF,TGTGCCAGCAGCGTAGAGGGGTCCCAGAACAATGAGCAGTTCTTC
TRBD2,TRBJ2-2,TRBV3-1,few,CASSQTSGGLGELFF,TGTGCCAGCAGCCAAACTAGCGGGGGGCTCGGGGAGCTGTTTTTT
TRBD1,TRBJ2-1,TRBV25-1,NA,CASSAGGQFF,TGTGCCAGCAGTGCAGGGGGTCAGTTCTTC
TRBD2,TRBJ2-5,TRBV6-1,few,CASSVGLPETQYF,TGTGCCAGCAGTGTGGGACTACCAGAGACCCAGTACTTC
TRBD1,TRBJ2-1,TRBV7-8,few,CASSLVDRARFF,TGTGCCAGCAGCTTAGTGGACAGGGCTCGGTTCTTC
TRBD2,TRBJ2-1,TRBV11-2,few,CASGLVHNEQFF,TGTGCCAGTGGACTAGTTCACAATGAGCAGTTCTTC
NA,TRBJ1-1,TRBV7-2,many,CASSPQGLNTEAFF,TGTGCCAGCAGTCCACAGGGATTGAACACTGAAGCTTTCTTT
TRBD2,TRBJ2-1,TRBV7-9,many,CASSLDFLRGGNNEQFF,TGTGCCAGCAGCTTAGACTTTTTGCGGGGGGGCAACAATGAGCAGTTCTTC
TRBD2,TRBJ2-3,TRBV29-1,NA,CSVAGGATDTQYF,TGCAGCGTTGCCGGGGGGGCGACAGATACGCAGTATTTT
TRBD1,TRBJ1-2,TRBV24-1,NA,CATSDAGQGDGYTF,TGTGCCACCAGTGACGCCGGACAGGGAGATGGCTACACCTTC
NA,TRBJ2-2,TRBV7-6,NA,CASSPGGGNTGELFF,TGTGCCAGCAGCCCTGGCGGGGGCAACACCGGGGAGCTGTTTTTT
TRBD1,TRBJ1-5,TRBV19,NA,CASWDRENQPQHF,TGTGCCAGTTGGGACAGGGAAAATCAGCCCCAGCATTTT
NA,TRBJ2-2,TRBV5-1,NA,CASGQLQETTGELFF,TGCGCCAGCGGACAGTTACAAGAGACCACCGGGGAGCTGTTTTTT
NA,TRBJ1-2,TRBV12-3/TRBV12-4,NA,CASSFGGGTLYGYTF,TGTGCCAGCAGTTTTGGAGGGGGAACCCTATATGGCTACACCTTC